The 27 T cell receptor beta chains given below trace back to one sample, sequenced in a study of human T cells and chemical hapten exposure. TCRdb reprocessed the 5' RACE reads with MiXCR, giving one entry per CDR3 protein. Of 130,000 or so distinct CDR3 sequences detected, about 4% appear once; the ten largest clones hold 1.3% to 1.5%. Unfractionated whole blood was the source of the extracted total RNA. The receptors were gathered from a female donor in good health.

There are many counts of this clonotype. This chain links TRBV20-1 with TRBJ1-6; no definite D call. Trimming removed 2 bases at V and 3 bases at J, with 11 bases between. This CDR3 has 15 amino acids. CDR1 and CDR2 (germline): DFQATT, SNEGSKA (reference sequence). As DNA, the CDR3 is TGCAGTGCTAGAACCGTCGAAAACTATAATTCACCCCTCCACTTT. Its translation: CSARTVENYNSPLHF.

This clonotype was found a few times. The J gene is TRBJ2-5, the V gene TRBV11-2; a weak D match, TRBD2 (6 bases). Per germline, CDR1 SGHAT and CDR2 FQNNGV. The CDR3 totals 16 residues. V lost 2 bases and J 3 bases, leaving 16 bases between the germline ends. DNA of the CDR3: TGTGCCAGCAGCTTACGTAATAGTAGCGGCAAAGAGACCCAGTACTTC. This encodes CASSLRNSSGKETQYF.

This clonotype was seen at least ten times. V and J are TRBV6-6 and TRBJ2-7; TRBD1 aligns across 7 bases. This CDR3 has 14 amino acids. Per the germline V gene, CDR1 is MNHNY and CDR2 is SVGAGI (reference sequence). V lost 5 bases to trimming and J lost 6 bases; unmatched junction nucleotides: 10. As DNA, the CDR3 is TGTGCCAGCAGTCCTCCCCGAGGGGGCCGCGAGCAGTACTTC. It specifies CASSPPRGGREQYF.

The table lists this clonotype with many counts. The chain recombines TRBV29-1 with TRBJ2-7, with TRBD2 identical over 7 bases. CDR3 length equals 13 residues. In germline, CDR1 is SQVTM, CDR2 ANQGSEA. The J segment lost 4 bases and the V segment lost 3 bases, leaving 6 bases of the junction unmatched. The DNA of the CDR3 is TGCAGCGTTGACGGAAGCGGGGTTTACGAGCAGTACTTC. It yields the protein CSVDGSGVYEQYF.

This clonotype was seen ten or more times. The chain employs TRBV5-1 and TRBJ2-2; possibly TRBD2 for D (6 bases). V shed 8 bases and J shed 0 bases, with 14 bases lying between them. CDR1 and CDR2 from the germline V gene are SGHRS and YFSETQ. The CDR3 length is 15 residues. Here the CDR3 DNA reads TGCGCCAGTGAGGATAGCGGAGCGAACACCGGGGAGCTGTTTTTT. The encoded protein is CASEDSGANTGELFF.

This clonotype was recorded at least ten times. This rearrangement joins TRBV20-1 to TRBJ1-1; a possible D gene is TRBD1 (6 bases). The CDR3 consists of 16 residues. Trimming pared 1 base from V and 6 bases from J, leaving 21 bases between. Germline loops: CDR1 DFQATT, CDR2 SNEGSKA (reference sequence). In DNA form, the CDR3 reads TGCAGTGCTAGAGTGGGGGGGCCACGGGGGCACGCTGAAGCTTTCTTT. Translating it yields CSARVGGPRGHAEAFF.

This clonotype was found many times. The V and J genes are TRBV20-1 and TRBJ1-2; 7 bases agree with TRBD1. With 2 bases clipped from V and 3 bases from J, the junction kept 0 bases outside the gene matches. Germline V gene lookup returns CDR1 DFQATT and CDR2 SNEGSKA (reference sequence). The CDR3 totals 12 residues. This CDR3 is CSARQGDYGYTF. The CDR3 DNA sequence: TGCAGTGCTAGACAGGGGGACTATGGCTACACCTTC.

In this sample, this clonotype turned up many times. V usage is TRBV4-3 and J usage is TRBJ2-1, with 9 bases lining up with TRBD2. The V and J ends lost 0 bases and 3 bases, in that order; junction bases with no gene match: 3. The germline V gene encodes CDR1 LGHNA and CDR2 YSLEER. The CDR3 is 16 residues long. Here the CDR3 reads CASSQDGRGGYNEQFF. For the CDR3, the DNA is TGCGCCAGCAGCCAAGATGGGCGGGGGGGCTACAATGAGCAGTTCTTC.

In this sample, this clonotype turned up many times. This chain uses TRBV12-3 or TRBV12-4 with TRBJ2-7; no clear D. Trimming took 6 bases from V and 2 from J, leaving 5 bases between them. The CDR3 runs to 11 residues. CDR3 nucleotides: TGTGCCAGCAGACGTACCTACGAGCAGTACTTC. Amino acids: CASRRTYEQYF.

This clonotype was seen at least ten times. CDR3 residues: CSASGFGEKLFF. Written as DNA, the CDR3 is TGCAGTGCTAGCGGTTTTGGTGAAAAACTGTTTTTT. V is TRBV20-1 and J is TRBJ1-4; D not resolved. V lost 3 bases and J lost 7, with 9 bases in between. CDR3 size: 12 residues. The germline V gene encodes CDR1 DFQATT and CDR2 SNEGSKA (reference sequence).

Ten or more counts support this clonotype. J is TRBJ2-5 and V is TRBV12-3 or TRBV12-4; D uncertain. This CDR3 is built from 11 residues. The V and J ends lost 3 bases and 5 bases respectively, with 4 bases between them. The CDR3 protein is CASSFMETQYF. The CDR3 DNA sequence: TGTGCCAGCAGTTTCATGGAGACCCAGTACTTC.

This clonotype was picked up many times. The chain couples TRBV20-1 to TRBJ2-1; 7 nucleotides agree with TRBD2. CDR3 length: 15 residues. Unmatched junction bases numbered 8, after V lost 3 bases and J lost 3 bases. From germline, CDR1 is DFQATT and CDR2 SNEGSKA (reference sequence). As DNA, the CDR3 is TGCAGTGCTAGTCCCTTAGCGGGCCTCTACAATGAGCAGTTCTTC. It encodes CSASPLAGLYNEQFF.

This clonotype occurred many times. J is TRBJ1-2 and V is TRBV7-2; 7 bases match TRBD1. The germline V gene has CDR1 SGHTA and CDR2 FQGNSA. CDR3 length: 15 residues. Trimming cost V 0 bases and J 4 bases; bases outside gene matches: 5. Here the CDR3 reads CASSLALTGTYGYTF. The CDR3 nucleotides are TGTGCCAGCAGCTTAGCGTTGACAGGGACCTATGGCTACACCTTC.

This clonotype was picked up many times. The chain employs TRBV5-6 and TRBJ1-1; the D is unclear. V gave up 0 bases and J gave up 3 bases, with 9 bases separating them. Germline V gene sequence: CDR1 SGHDT, CDR2 YYEEEE. The CDR3 spans 14 residues. In DNA form, the CDR3 reads TGTGCCAGCAGCTTGGCCTCCCACTACACTGAAGCTTTCTTT. Translation: CASSLASHYTEAFF. Supplemented by reference TRBV5-6 and TRBJ1-1, the full variable domain reads DAGVTQSPTHLIKTRGQQVTLRCSPKSGHDTVSWYQQALGQGPQFIFQYYEEEERQRGNFPDRFSGHQFPNYSSELNVNALLLGDSALYLCASSLASHYTEAFFGQGTRLTVV.

This clonotype was seen a few times. The chain couples TRBV6-6 to TRBJ1-6, with D perhaps matching TRBD1 (5 bases). The V gene's germline CDR1 is MNHNY and CDR2 SVGAGI (reference sequence). V lost 8 bases and J 6 bases, leaving 14 bases between the germline ends. The CDR3 runs to 14 residues. The CDR3 sequence: CASGSGTRNSPLHF. CDR3 nucleotide sequence: TGTGCCAGCGGATCCGGGACCCGTAATTCACCCCTCCACTTT.

This chain joins TRBV7-2 and TRBJ2-2; D is perhaps TRBD1 (6 bases). CDR3 size: 14 residues. The germline V and J ends were trimmed by 5 bases and 5 bases, with 12 bases remaining between them. The germline V gene has CDR1 SGHTA and CDR2 FQGNSA. CDR3 in amino acids: CASSNYRETGELFF. In DNA, the CDR3 is TGTGCCAGCAGCAATTACAGGGAAACCGGGGAGCTGTTTTTT. Full variable domain (missing parts from reference TRBV7-2 and TRBJ2-2): GAGVSQSPSNKVTEKGKDVELRCDPISGHTALYWYRQSLGQGLEFLIYFQGNSAPDKSGLPSDRFSAERTGGSVSTLTIQRTQQEDSAVYLCASSNYRETGELFFGEGSRLTVL.

This clonotype was observed many times. The J gene is TRBJ2-1, the V gene TRBV11-3, with 12 bases identical to TRBD2. The CDR3 has 15 residues. CDR1 is SGHNT, CDR2 YENEEA, per germline. The V segment lost 5 bases and the J segment 4 bases; nucleotides outside the gene matches: 3. The CDR3 reads CASSPGLAGYNEQFF. The CDR3 region has the DNA TGTGCCAGCAGCCCCGGACTAGCGGGGTACAATGAGCAGTTCTTC.

This clonotype was detected ten times or more. J is TRBJ1-5 and V is TRBV20-1, with a possible D match to TRBD1 (5 bases). CDR1 is DFQATT, CDR2 SNEGSKA, per germline (reference sequence). CDR3 size: 14 residues. Trimming stripped 0 bases from V and 7 bases from J, with 13 bases between. DNA of the CDR3: TGCAGTGCTAGAGATCTGGGGGGTAGGCAGCCCCAGCATTTT. It encodes CSARDLGGRQPQHF.

This clonotype has ten or more counts. This sequence joins TRBV28 and TRBJ1-3; a weak D match, TRBD1 (6 bases). Germline CDR1 reads MDHEN; CDR2 reads SYDVKM. Trimming pared 5 bases from V and 7 bases from J, leaving 15 bases between. The CDR3 runs 14 residues. The CDR3 is CASSTGAAVNTIYF. The CDR3 DNA reads TGTGCCAGCAGTACGGGGGCCGCTGTTAACACCATATATTTT. The full variable domain, rest sourced from reference TRBV28 and TRBJ1-3, is DVKVTQSSRYLVKRTGEKVFLECVQDMDHENMFWYRQDPGLGLRLIYFSYDVKMKEKGDIPEGYSVSREKKERFSLILESASTNQTSMYLCASSTGAAVNTIYFGEGSWLTVV.

This clonotype came up a few times. The chain employs TRBV5-1 and TRBJ2-6; D not resolved. The germline V gene has CDR1 SGHRS and CDR2 YFSETQ. Trimming pared 1 base from V and 1 base from J, leaving 9 bases between. The CDR3 is made up of 16 amino acids. CDR3 nucleotides: TGCGCCAGCAGCTTGCCCGGATTATCTGGGGCCAACGTCCTGACTTTC. It encodes CASSLPGLSGANVLTF.

This clonotype appeared a few times. The V and J genes are TRBV30 and TRBJ2-4; D might be TRBD1 or TRBD2, each matching 5 bases. CDR3 length equals 13 residues. Germline CDR1 is GTSNPN and CDR2 is SVGIG (reference sequence). The CDR3 loop reads CAWDPDIGDIQYF. As DNA, the CDR3 is TGTGCTTGGGACCCAGATATCGGGGACATTCAGTACTTC.

The chain has TRBV5-1 and TRBJ2-4, with 7 bases that match TRBD1. This CDR3 region has 16 residues. The germline CDR1 and CDR2 sequences are SGHRS and YFSETQ. The V gene end was trimmed by 5 bases and the J gene end by 0 bases; junction bases not matched to a gene: 8. Here the CDR3 DNA reads TGCGCCAGCAGTTCCGGACAGGCACTAGCCAAAAACATTCAGTACTTC. Residues: CASSSGQALAKNIQYF.

At least ten counts were recorded for this clonotype. This chain joins TRBV6-1 and TRBJ2-5; TRBD2 aligns across 8 bases. With 5 bases clipped from V and 5 bases from J, the junction kept 10 bases outside the gene matches. Germline CDR1 and CDR2: MNHNS and SASEGT. The CDR3 totals 15 residues. As DNA, the CDR3 is TGTGCCAGCAGTACCCGCGGGGGGCGGGGGGAGACCCAGTACTTC. This translates into CASSTRGGRGETQYF.

At least ten counts were recorded for this clonotype. V and J are TRBV28 and TRBJ1-6; 10 bases fit TRBD1. The germline V gene encodes CDR1 MDHEN and CDR2 SYDVKM. This CDR3 contains 15 residues. The J segment lost 7 bases and the V segment lost 3 bases, leaving 3 bases of the junction unmatched. This CDR3 is CASSFSGQGNSPLHF. The CDR3 DNA follows: TGTGCCAGCAGTTTCTCGGGACAGGGGAATTCACCCCTCCACTTT.

Ten or more counts support this clonotype. This chain uses TRBV7-9 with TRBJ2-3; 9 bases line up with TRBD2. Germline V gene sequence: CDR1 SEHNR, CDR2 FQNEAQ (reference sequence). V was clipped by 5 bases and J by 5 bases; unmatched bases: 11. The CDR3 runs to 16 residues. In nucleotides, the CDR3 is TGTGCCAGCAGCCCCCCAGCGGGGGGTACTGGAGATACGCAGTATTTT. It encodes CASSPPAGGTGDTQYF.

There are many counts of this clonotype. The chain has TRBV6-2 or TRBV6-3 and TRBJ1-2, with 8 bases lining up with TRBD1. Per the germline V gene, CDR1 is MNHEY and CDR2 is SVGEGT. The V gene end was trimmed by 7 bases and the J gene end by 7 bases; junction bases not matched to a gene: 11. The CDR3 runs 14 residues. CDR3 protein: CASTEPGQAAGYTF. In nucleotides, the CDR3 is TGTGCCAGCACCGAACCGGGACAGGCGGCTGGCTACACCTTC.

This clonotype was detected ten times or more. CDR3 nucleotide sequence: TGTGCCAGCAGTTTAAAGGGGGGGTCCTACGAGCAGTACTTC. As protein: CASSLKGGSYEQYF. This rearrangement joins TRBV12-3 or TRBV12-4 to TRBJ2-7; TRBD2 is a possible D gene (7 bases). This CDR3 has 14 amino acids. Trimming took off 2 bases at V and 1 base at J, with 9 bases between the two ends.